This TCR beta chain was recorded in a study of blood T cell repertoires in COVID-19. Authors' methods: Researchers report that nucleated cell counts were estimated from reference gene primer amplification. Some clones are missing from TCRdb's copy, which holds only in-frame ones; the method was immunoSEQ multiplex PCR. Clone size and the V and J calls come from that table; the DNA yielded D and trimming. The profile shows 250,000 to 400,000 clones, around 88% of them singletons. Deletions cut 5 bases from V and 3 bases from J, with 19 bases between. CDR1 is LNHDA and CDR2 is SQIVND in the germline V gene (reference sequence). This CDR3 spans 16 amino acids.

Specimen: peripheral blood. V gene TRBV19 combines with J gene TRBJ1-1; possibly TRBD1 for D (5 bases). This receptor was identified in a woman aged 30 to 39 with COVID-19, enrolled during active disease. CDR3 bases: TGTGCCAGTAGTCCCACGGGGGGGACGGGTGACACTGAAGCTTTCTTT. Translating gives CASSPTGGTGDTEAFF.